The rows below give T cell receptor beta chains drawn from one sample of a study of PD-1 blockade in classical Hodgkin lymphoma. Generated by immunoSEQ multiplex PCR, the TCRdb table keeps only in-frame clones and is missing some. The table records fewer than 25,000 clones, roughly 90% of them present only once. Sequencing input: CD4+ T cells from blood. The source is a human donor with classical Hodgkin lymphoma. Both conserved end residues are part of each CDR3. Fields, in order: J gene, D gene, clone size, V gene, CDR3 protein, CDR3 DNA. D genes are given only for firm matches. The size field is filled for only some rows; it gives once, few, many or a size class.

J: TRBJ2-4
D: -
size: -
V: TRBV5-1
CDR3: CASSFKGNYWENIQYF
DNA: TGCGCCAGCAGCTTCAAGGGGAACTATTGGGAAAACATTCAGTACTTC

J: TRBJ1-1
D: -
size: -
V: TRBV12-1
CDR3: CASSTSDRNTEAFF
DNA: TGTGCCAGCAGCACTTCGGACAGGAACACTGAAGCTTTCTTT

J: TRBJ2-7
D: TRBD1
size: -
V: TRBV6-1
CDR3: CASSRDRQAEQYF
DNA: TGTGCCAGCAGCCGGGACAGGCAAGCCGAGCAGTACTTC

J: TRBJ2-2
D: -
size: -
V: TRBV7-9
CDR3: CASSLGSSWGDTGELFF
DNA: TGTGCCAGCAGCTTAGGTTCGTCCTGGGGCGACACCGGGGAGCTGTTTTTT

J: TRBJ2-7
D: TRBD1
size: -
V: TRBV5-1
CDR3: CASSLSPTGTYEQYF
DNA: TGCGCCAGCAGCTTGTCCCCGACAGGGACCTACGAGCAGTACTTC

J: TRBJ2-3
D: -
size: -
V: TRBV5-1
CDR3: CASSLSGGTDTQYF
DNA: TGCGCCAGCAGCTTGTCAGGGGGCACAGATACGCAGTATTTT

J: TRBJ1-3
D: -
size: -
V: TRBV6-6
CDR3: CASSLHRVAGDTIYF
DNA: TGTGCCAGCAGCCTACACAGGGTCGCGGGGGACACCATATATTTT

J: TRBJ1-2
D: -
size: -
V: TRBV28
CDR3: CASSLGQGRGYTF
DNA: TGTGCCAGCAGTCTAGGACAAGGTCGAGGCTACACCTTC

J: TRBJ2-5
D: TRBD2
size: -
V: TRBV5-1
CDR3: CASSPTSGQETQYF
DNA: TGCGCCAGCAGTCCGACTAGCGGCCAAGAGACCCAGTACTTC

J: TRBJ1-2
D: -
size: -
V: TRBV6-1
CDR3: CASRLPGTLYGYTF
DNA: TGTGCCAGCAGACTTCCCGGGACACTGTATGGCTACACCTTC

J: TRBJ2-5
D: -
size: -
V: TRBV2
CDR3: CATQGVQETQYF
DNA: TGTGCCACCCAAGGGGTCCAAGAGACCCAGTACTTC

J: TRBJ2-7
D: TRBD2
size: -
V: TRBV11-1
CDR3: CASSLELAGGRNEQYF
DNA: TGTGCCAGCAGCTTAGAACTAGCGGGAGGTCGAAACGAGCAGTACTTC

J: TRBJ2-7
D: TRBD2
size: -
V: TRBV5-5
CDR3: CASSPIAGGGAYEQYF
DNA: TGTGCCAGCAGCCCGATAGCGGGAGGAGGCGCATACGAGCAGTACTTC

J: TRBJ1-5
D: -
size: few
V: TRBV29-1
CDR3: CSVGWGTQPQHF
DNA: TGCAGCGTTGGGTGGGGCACCCAGCCCCAGCATTTT

J: TRBJ1-6
D: -
size: -
V: TRBV7-3
CDR3: CASSSLMNSPLHF
DNA: TGTGCCAGCAGCTCCCTTATGAATTCACCCCTCCACTTT

J: TRBJ1-1
D: -
size: -
V: TRBV14
CDR3: CASSQGRQLAFF
DNA: TGTGCCAGCAGCCAAGGTCGGCAGCTGGCTTTCTTT

J: TRBJ1-1
D: -
size: once
V: TRBV6-1
CDR3: CASSESYQTEAFF
DNA: TGTGCCAGCAGTGAAAGTTACCAGACTGAAGCTTTCTTT

J: TRBJ2-7
D: TRBD1
size: -
V: TRBV5-1
CDR3: CASSLAAGGTSYEQYF
DNA: TGCGCCAGCAGCTTGGCCGCAGGGGGCACCTCCTACGAGCAGTACTTC

J: TRBJ1-5
D: -
size: -
V: TRBV19
CDR3: CASSIVALSQPQHF
DNA: TGTGCCAGTAGTATAGTGGCTCTGTCTCAGCCCCAGCATTTT

J: TRBJ2-1
D: -
size: once
V: TRBV11-2
CDR3: CASSPARANEQFF
DNA: TGTGCCAGCAGCCCCGCCAGGGCCAATGAGCAGTTCTTC

J: TRBJ2-2
D: TRBD2
size: -
V: TRBV2
CDR3: CASSSDVRSAGANTGELFF
DNA: TGTGCCAGCAGTTCAGACGTAAGATCAGCGGGAGCGAACACCGGGGAGCTGTTTTTT

J: TRBJ2-3
D: -
size: -
V: TRBV27
CDR3: CASSRTPAADTQYF
DNA: TGTGCCAGCAGTCGGACTCCGGCGGCAGATACGCAGTATTTT

J: TRBJ1-4
D: -
size: -
V: TRBV28
CDR3: CASGGATDRWIF
DNA: TGTGCCAGCGGGGGAGCAACGGACAGATGGATTTTT

J: TRBJ1-3
D: -
size: -
V: TRBV18
CDR3: CASSPLPPSSGNTIYF
DNA: TGTGCCAGCTCACCACTCCCCCCGAGCTCTGGAAACACCATATATTTT

J: TRBJ2-2
D: TRBD2
size: -
V: TRBV9
CDR3: CASSTLAGGRTGELFF
DNA: TGTGCCAGCAGCACCCTAGCGGGAGGGCGTACCGGGGAGCTGTTTTTT

J: TRBJ2-7
D: -
size: -
V: TRBV21-1
CDR3: CASSKVGYEQYF
DNA: TGTGCCAGCAGCAAAGTAGGCTACGAGCAGTACTTC

J: TRBJ2-2
D: -
size: -
V: TRBV5-1
CDR3: CASSPDTGELFF
DNA: TGCGCCAGCAGCCCCGACACCGGGGAGCTGTTTTTT

J: TRBJ2-1
D: -
size: -
V: TRBV10-3
CDR3: CAIGVKIGRSSYNEQFF
DNA: TGTGCCATCGGGGTCAAGATCGGGCGCAGCTCCTACAATGAGCAGTTCTTC

J: TRBJ1-6
D: -
size: -
V: TRBV30
CDR3: CAWTPYGGPPLHF
DNA: TGTGCCTGGACCCCATATGGGGGTCCACCCCTCCACTTT

J: TRBJ1-3
D: -
size: -
V: TRBV4-1
CDR3: CASSQVRPAFSGNTIYF
DNA: TGCGCCAGCAGCCAAGTTCGGCCAGCCTTCTCTGGAAACACCATATATTTT

J: TRBJ1-5
D: -
size: -
V: TRBV6-5
CDR3: CASSAVEYQPQHF
DNA: TGTGCCAGCAGTGCAGTGGAGTATCAGCCCCAGCATTTT

J: TRBJ2-1
D: TRBD2
size: -
V: TRBV4-1
CDR3: CASSQEGWLREQEGNEQFF
DNA: TGCGCCAGCAGCCAAGAAGGATGGCTGCGGGAGCAGGAGGGGAATGAGCAGTTCTTC

J: TRBJ2-1
D: -
size: -
V: TRBV5-4
CDR3: CASSLDRYNEQFF
DNA: TGTGCCAGCAGTTTGGACAGATACAATGAGCAGTTCTTC

J: TRBJ1-2
D: -
size: -
V: TRBV27
CDR3: CASRLRTGFHGYTF
DNA: TGTGCCAGCAGACTAAGAACAGGGTTTCATGGCTACACCTTC

J: TRBJ2-7
D: -
size: -
V: TRBV27
CDR3: CASSSLFDLREQYF
DNA: TGTGCCAGCAGTTCCCTCTTCGACCTCAGGGAGCAGTACTTC

J: TRBJ2-5
D: -
size: -
V: TRBV18
CDR3: CASSRQETQYF
DNA: TGTGCCAGCTCACGTCAAGAGACCCAGTACTTC

J: TRBJ1-2
D: -
size: -
V: TRBV7-3
CDR3: CASSLSQGSGYTF
DNA: TGTGCCAGCAGCTTAAGTCAGGGGAGTGGCTACACCTTC

J: TRBJ2-7
D: TRBD2
size: -
V: TRBV10-3
CDR3: CAISGGGYEQYF
DNA: TGTGCCATCAGCGGGGGGGGCTACGAGCAGTACTTC

J: TRBJ2-7
D: -
size: -
V: TRBV27
CDR3: CASSFPGQLPGSYEQYF
DNA: TGTGCCAGCAGTTTCCCGGGACAACTCCCCGGATCCTACGAGCAGTACTTC

J: TRBJ1-6
D: -
size: -
V: TRBV2
CDR3: CASSQRSGVNSPLHF
DNA: TGTGCCAGCAGCCAAAGGTCCGGGGTAAATTCACCCCTCCACTTT

J: TRBJ2-3
D: TRBD2
size: -
V: TRBV18
CDR3: CASSPVRLANTDTQYF
DNA: TGTGCCAGCTCACCTGTAAGACTAGCGAACACAGATACGCAGTATTTT

J: TRBJ1-5
D: -
size: -
V: TRBV28
CDR3: CASSPRGFNQPQHF
DNA: TGTGCCAGCAGCCCCCGGGGGTTCAATCAGCCCCAGCATTTT

J: TRBJ1-2
D: -
size: few
V: TRBV30
CDR3: CAWSVNHF
DNA: TGTGCCTGGAGTGTTAATCACTTC